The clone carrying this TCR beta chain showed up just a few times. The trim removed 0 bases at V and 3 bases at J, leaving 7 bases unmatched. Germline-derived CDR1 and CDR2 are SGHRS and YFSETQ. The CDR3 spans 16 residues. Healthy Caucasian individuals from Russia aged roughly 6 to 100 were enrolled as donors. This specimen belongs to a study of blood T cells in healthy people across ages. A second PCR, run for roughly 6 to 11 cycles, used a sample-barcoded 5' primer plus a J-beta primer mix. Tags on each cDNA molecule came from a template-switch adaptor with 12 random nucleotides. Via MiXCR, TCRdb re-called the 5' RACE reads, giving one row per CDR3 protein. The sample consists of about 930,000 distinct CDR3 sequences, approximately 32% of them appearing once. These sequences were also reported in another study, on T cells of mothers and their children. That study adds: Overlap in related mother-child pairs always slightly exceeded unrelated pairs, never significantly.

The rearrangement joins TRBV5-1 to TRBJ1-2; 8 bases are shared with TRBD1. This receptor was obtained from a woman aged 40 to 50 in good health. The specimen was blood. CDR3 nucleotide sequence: TGCGCCAGCAGCTTGGGCCCCCTGACAGGGGACTATGGCTACACCTTC. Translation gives CASSLGPLTGDYGYTF.